A selection of T cell receptor beta chains follows, all from one sample in a study of T cells in Graves' hyperthyroidism and ophthalmopathy. Each CDR3 protein gets one entry after TCRdb re-called the multiplex PCR reads with MiXCR. The sample holds roughly 570,000 distinct CDR3 sequences; 40% to 55% are singletons and the top ten take about 20%. The specimen was peripheral blood or thyroid tissue (not recorded which). These receptors were collected from an adult woman with Graves' disease, either hyperthyroidism or ophthalmopathy (not recorded which). The CDR3 runs from the conserved cysteine through the conserved F or W. The order of the fields is D gene, V gene, clone size, J gene, CDR3 DNA, CDR3 protein. The D gene is left open where the match is weak. Clone size, where shown, is once, few, many, or a class for clones that have expanded.

.,TRBV9,.,TRBJ2-3,TGTGCCAGCAGCGTAAGGACAGTCGTAGGGGATACGCAGTATTTT,CASSVRTVVGDTQYF
.,TRBV7-8,.,TRBJ2-6,TGTGCCAGCAGCCACCATACTCCCGAAGCTTTC,CASSHHTPEAF
TRBD2,TRBV12-3/TRBV12-4,many,TRBJ2-2,TGTGCCTGGAGAAGCGGGAGAGCCACCGGGGAGCTGTTTTTT,CAWRSGRATGELFF
.,TRBV2,few,TRBJ1-1,TGTGCCAGCAGGCTCTCAGGGAACACTGAAGCTTTCTTT,CASRLSGNTEAFF
.,TRBV20-1,many,TRBJ2-5,TGCAGTGCTAGGCCTGGGGCAACGGAGACCCAGTACTTC,CSARPGATETQYF
.,TRBV15,.,TRBJ1-1,TGTGCCGCCAGCAGCGGCTCCAACACTGAAGCTTTCTTT,CAASSGSNTEAFF
.,TRBV29-1,few,TRBJ2-5,TGCAGCTTTGGGAGAGGGGGAGAGACCCAGTACTTC,CSFGRGGETQYF
.,TRBV10-3,.,TRBJ2-5,TGTGCCATCAGTGGGGGAGTTCCGAAGACCCAGTACTTC,CAISGGVPKTQYF
TRBD1,TRBV29-1,.,TRBJ1-5,TGCAGCGTGCAGCAGGGGGATCAGCCCCAGCATTTT,CSVQQGDQPQHF
.,TRBV7-9,.,TRBJ2-7,TGTGCCAGCAGCTTTTCGAGGGCCAGGGGCTACGAGCAGTACTTC,CASSFSRARGYEQYF
.,TRBV29-1,many,TRBJ1-5,TGCAGCGTAGCAGGGCATGGCAATCAGCCCCAGCATTTT,CSVAGHGNQPQHF
TRBD1,TRBV13,.,TRBJ1-6,TGTGCCAGCAGCTTAGCCGGGACAGGGAGTAATTCACCCCTCCACTTT,CASSLAGTGSNSPLHF
TRBD2,TRBV28,many,TRBJ2-7,TGTGCCAGCAGTTCACTAGCGGGAGGGTCCTACGAGCAGTACTTC,CASSSLAGGSYEQYF
TRBD2,TRBV15,.,TRBJ2-3,TGTGCCACCAGCAGAGAGGCGGGAGCGAGCACAGATACGCAGTATTTT,CATSREAGASTDTQYF
TRBD2,TRBV6-1,.,TRBJ2-7,TGTGCCAGCAGTGAAGCATTGACTAGCGGGTACCCCTACGAGCAGTACTTC,CASSEALTSGYPYEQYF
.,TRBV2,many,TRBJ1-4,TGTGCCAGCAACCGGGACACCCTTAATGAAAAACTGTTTTTT,CASNRDTLNEKLFF
TRBD2,TRBV7-2,once,TRBJ2-6,TGTGCCAGCAGCTTTTCGGGGACTAGCGGGACTAACGTCCTGACTTTC,CASSFSGTSGTNVLTF
.,TRBV14,.,TRBJ1-6,TGTGCTCACGGCAGGGGCACGACTGGGAATTCACCCCTCCACTTT,CAHGRGTTGNSPLHF